One and the same sample provided the 27 T cell receptor beta chains below, sequenced in a study of HIV-infected children after antiretroviral therapy interruption. Treatment described: PENTA 11 planned treatment interruption arm or continuous ART arm. A 3' RACE protocol on RNA, with unique molecular identifiers, produced the TCR library. TCRdb redid the calling of the 3' RACE reads with MiXCR, one entry per CDR3 protein. The sample has approximately 89,000 distinct CDR3 sequences, about 6.3% seen once; the top ten hold about 1.1%. This material consisted of CD45RA+ CD4+ T cells from PBMCs, pooled from several time points, taken from a donor given antiretroviral therapy, either interrupted or continuous. Specified subset: naive CD4+ CD45RA+ CD45RO- T cells. The receptor set was obtained from a pool of human donors with HIV.

This clonotype has at least ten counts. The rearrangement joins TRBV20-1 to TRBJ1-6, with 9 bases identical to TRBD1. Germline lookup yields CDR1 DFQATT and CDR2 SNEGSKA (reference sequence). V was pared by 2 bases and J by 8 bases, with 1 base of the junction left unmatched. The CDR3 runs 13 residues. CDR3 nucleotide sequence: TGCAGTGCTAGACGGACAGGGGATTCACCCCTCCACTTT. Translation gives CSARRTGDSPLHF.

This clonotype was detected many times. This rearrangement joins TRBV5-1 to TRBJ1-1; no clear D. The germline V gene encodes CDR1 SGHRS and CDR2 YFSETQ. V lost 0 bases and J 3 bases, leaving 12 bases between the germline ends. The CDR3 is 15 residues long. The CDR3 DNA sequence: TGCGCCAGCAGCTTGGAGGTCAGGCGGGACACTGAAGCTTTCTTT. Its protein is CASSLEVRRDTEAFF.

The table lists this clonotype with many counts. The chain carries TRBV20-1 and TRBJ2-3; the D gene is possibly TRBD2 (6 bases). This CDR3 comprises 14 residues. Per germline, CDR1 DFQATT and CDR2 SNEGSKA (reference sequence). V was pared by 6 bases and J by 2 bases, with 15 bases between. Here the CDR3 reads CSAPAGFFTDTQYF. In DNA form, the CDR3 reads TGCAGTGCCCCGGCGGGGTTCTTCACAGATACGCAGTATTTT.

This chain links TRBV12-3 or TRBV12-4 with TRBJ2-3; D gene ambiguous. Trimming pared 5 bases from V and 0 bases from J, leaving 9 bases between. The CDR3 has 14 residues. The CDR3 sequence is CASSEHLSTDTQYF. CDR3 nucleotides: TGTGCCAGCAGTGAACACTTAAGCACAGATACGCAGTATTTT.

This clonotype was seen many times. The V gene is TRBV7-6, the J gene TRBJ2-2, with TRBD2 as a possible D gene (5 bases). CDR1 and CDR2 from the germline V gene are SGHVS and FNYEAQ. Trimming took 10 bases from V and 4 from J, leaving 25 bases between them. The CDR3 has 17 residues. In nucleotides, the CDR3 is TGTGCCACTCAAGATGGGAGTAGTACAAGAAGCACCGGGGAGCTGTTTTTT. Its protein is CATQDGSSTRSTGELFF.

This clonotype was counted many times. The V call is TRBV4-3, the J call TRBJ1-4; D not certain. Germline CDR1 is LGHNA and CDR2 is YSLEER. The V end lost 4 bases, the J end lost 4 bases, and 25 bases lay between the germline ends. This CDR3 has 19 residues. The CDR3 spells CASSPRGDNSRQVNEKLFF. The CDR3, as DNA: TGCGCCAGCAGCCCGCGTGGGGATAACTCGCGACAAGTTAATGAAAAACTGTTTTTT.

The sample holds many counts of this clonotype. This sequence joins TRBV9 and TRBJ2-1; a possible D gene is TRBD2 (6 bases). Per the germline V gene, CDR1 is SGDLS and CDR2 is YYNGEE. Trimming pared 2 bases from V and 6 bases from J, leaving 18 bases between. The CDR3 has 16 residues. The CDR3 reads CASSVGIGVGGNEQFF. CDR3 bases: TGTGCCAGCAGCGTTGGCATAGGGGTGGGGGGCAATGAGCAGTTCTTC.

On this clonotype: A single base separates this from a much larger clone, so it may be a read error. The V call is TRBV20-1, the J call TRBJ2-7; D is possibly TRBD2 (5 bases). There are 10 residues in the CDR3. Trimming took off 5 bases at V and 11 bases at J, with 13 bases between the two ends. Germline V CDR1 and CDR2: DFQATT, SNEGSKA (reference sequence). Here the CDR3 reads CSAVRGEKYF. The CDR3 nucleotides are TGCAGTGCTGTACGGGGTGAGAAGTACTTC.

This clonotype was seen ten or more times. This sequence joins TRBV9 and TRBJ2-6, with 8 bases lining up with TRBD1. V lost 1 base, J lost 0 bases, and 6 bases stayed unmatched. From germline, CDR1 is SGDLS and CDR2 YYNGEE. CDR3 length: 18 amino acids. The CDR3 DNA follows: TGTGCCAGCAGCGTATCGGGACAGGCAATCTCTGGGGCCAACGTCCTGACTTTC. This translates into CASSVSGQAISGANVLTF.

This clonotype showed up just a few times. The rearrangement uses TRBV10-3 and TRBJ1-4, with D perhaps TRBD1 (5 bases). V shed 4 bases and J shed 8 bases, with 14 bases lying between them. This CDR3 has 14 residues. The germline gives CDR1 ENHRY, CDR2 SYGVKD. CDR3 loop: CAISGGAEEEKLFF. DNA for the CDR3: TGTGCCATCAGTGGAGGGGCCGAGGAAGAAAAACTGTTTTTT.

This clonotype was detected ten times or more. This chain uses TRBV6-5 with TRBJ2-5; no clear D. CDR3 length: 14 residues. V lost 2 bases, J lost 2 bases, and 9 bases lay in between. Germline CDR1 and CDR2: MNHEY and SVGAGI. The CDR3 region is CASSYRPDQETQYF. Here the CDR3 DNA reads TGTGCCAGCAGTTACCGTCCTGATCAAGAGACCCAGTACTTC.

This clonotype has only one observation. The genes are TRBV13 and TRBJ2-3; no clear D gene. There are 8 residues in the CDR3. Per germline, CDR1 PRHDT and CDR2 FYEKMQ (reference sequence). Trimming cost V 8 bases and J 13 bases, with 7 bases left between them. CDR3 nucleotide sequence: TGTGCCAGCCACCTGGAGTATTTT. Its translation is CASHLEYF.

Ten or more counts support this clonotype. The V gene is TRBV7-2, the J gene TRBJ2-7, with 11 bases aligning to TRBD2. The germline gives CDR1 SGHTA, CDR2 FQGNSA. This CDR3 has 16 amino acids. Trimming cost V 5 bases and J 0 bases; bases outside gene matches: 6. CDR3 DNA sequence: TGTGCCAGCAGCCCCGGACTAGCGGGCAGCTCCTACGAGCAGTACTTC. This codes for CASSPGLAGSSYEQYF.

This clonotype was seen repeatedly, ten times or more. The chain carries TRBV6-1 and TRBJ1-2; D not resolved. This CDR3 has 13 amino acids. The germline V and J ends were trimmed by 4 bases and 4 bases, with 10 bases remaining between them. Germline V gene data show CDR1 as MNHNS and CDR2 as SASEGT. In nucleotides, the CDR3 is TGTGCCAGCAGTGTAGGGCGCGGCTATGGCTACACCTTC. Residues: CASSVGRGYGYTF.

This clonotype was recorded at least ten times. This sequence joins TRBV29-1 and TRBJ1-5; D not resolved. This CDR3 has 12 residues. V dropped 4 bases and J dropped 4 bases, with 8 bases sitting between them. Germline lookup yields CDR1 SQVTM and CDR2 ANQGSEA. As DNA, the CDR3 is TGCAGCGTTGGAGACACTAATCAGCCCCAGCATTTT. This codes for CSVGDTNQPQHF. The entire variable domain, with the rest obtained from reference TRBV29-1 and TRBJ1-5, is as follows: SAVISQKPSRDICQRGTSLTIQCQVDSQVTMMFWYRQQPGQSLTLIATANQGSEATYESGFVIDKFPISRPNLTFSTLTVSNMSPEDSSIYLCSVGDTNQPQHFGDGTRLSIL.

The chain is built from TRBV10-3 and TRBJ2-1; TRBD2 is a possible D gene (5 bases). Trimming took off 4 bases at V and 4 bases at J, with 17 bases between the two ends. The CDR3 runs to 16 residues. In germline, CDR1 is ENHRY, CDR2 SYGVKD. The CDR3 region is CAISGLTRSSYNEQFF. In DNA, the CDR3 is TGTGCCATCAGTGGACTAACTAGATCATCGTACAATGAGCAGTTCTTC.

This clonotype was seen repeatedly, ten times or more. This chain joins TRBV20-1 and TRBJ2-1, with D unresolved. The CDR3 spans 10 residues. V was cut by 5 bases and J by 5 bases, with 4 bases left in between. Germline V gene lookup returns CDR1 DFQATT and CDR2 SNEGSKA (reference sequence). The CDR3 sequence: CSALNNEQFF. The CDR3 DNA follows: TGCAGTGCTTTGAACAATGAGCAGTTCTTC.

The V gene is TRBV5-4, the J gene TRBJ2-2; TRBD1 might be the D (6 bases). This CDR3 is built from 15 residues. Per the germline V gene, CDR1 is SGHNT and CDR2 is YYREEE (reference sequence). V dropped 4 bases and J dropped 4 bases, with 14 bases sitting between them. The CDR3 loop reads CASSMQGRSTGELFF. CDR3 in DNA: TGTGCCAGCAGCATGCAGGGGAGAAGCACCGGGGAGCTGTTTTTT.

This clonotype showed up many times. The chain is built from TRBV29-1 and TRBJ2-7; D is uncertain. Per the germline V gene, CDR1 is SQVTM and CDR2 is ANQGSEA. The CDR3 consists of 13 residues. Trimming pared 3 bases from V and 8 bases from J, leaving 17 bases between. In DNA, the CDR3 is TGCAGCGTTGAGGGATTTACCCTCCAACAGCAGTACTTC. It is translated as CSVEGFTLQQQYF.

The CDR3 coding sequence is TGTGCCACGTCGTTGGGGACAGCGGAAAATTCACCCCTCCACTTT. It specifies CATSLGTAENSPLHF. The gene calls are TRBV10-3 and TRBJ1-6; 7 nucleotides align to TRBD1. CDR1 is ENHRY, CDR2 SYGVKD, per germline. The CDR3 is made up of 15 amino acids. V gave up 10 bases and J gave up 7 bases; unmatched junction bases: 13.

This clonotype was recorded many times. The chain carries TRBV28 and TRBJ2-7, with no clear D. Germline CDR1 is MDHEN and CDR2 is SYDVKM. CDR3 length equals 10 residues. V lost 4 bases and J lost 6, with 4 bases in between. CDR3 nucleotides: TGTGCCAGCAGTTCATCCGAGCAGTACTTC. Translated, it gives CASSSSEQYF.

This clonotype has at least ten counts. CDR3 sequence: CASSEQGTNSPLHF. DNA for the CDR3: TGTGCCAGCAGTGAGCAGGGTACGAATTCACCCCTCCACTTT. The chain uses TRBV6-1 and TRBJ1-6; D is perhaps TRBD1 (5 bases). V was cut by 3 bases and J by 7 bases, with 10 bases left in between. This CDR3 is 14 amino acids long. Germline CDR1 MNHNS, CDR2 SASEGT.

V and J are TRBV6-5 and TRBJ2-7; tentative D call: TRBD1 (6 bases). The V end was cut by 7 bases, the J end by 0 bases, with 13 bases between. CDR3 size: 14 residues. Germline V CDR1 and CDR2: MNHEY, SVGAGI. The CDR3 region is CASTPADSSYEQYF. The CDR3 DNA is TGTGCCAGCACTCCGGCGGACAGCTCCTACGAGCAGTACTTC.

This clonotype was seen ten or more times. The chain carries TRBV4-2 and TRBJ2-1, with 12 bases fitting TRBD2. Unmatched junction bases numbered 5, after V lost 4 bases and J lost 16 bases. The CDR3 is 12 amino acids. Germline loops: CDR1 LGHNA, CDR2 YNFKEQ. The DNA for the CDR3 is TGTGCCAGCAGCCCCCCTAGCGGGAGGGCTTTCTTC. Translating it yields CASSPPSGRAFF.

This clonotype was seen more than once but under ten times. This rearrangement joins TRBV10-3 to TRBJ2-1; 7 bases match TRBD2. The CDR3 extends over 16 amino acids. Unmatched junction bases numbered 8, after V lost 3 bases and J lost 3 bases. The germline V gene has CDR1 ENHRY and CDR2 SYGVKD. CDR3 sequence (DNA): TGTGCCATCAGTGATTTAGGGCTAGCGGTCTACAATGAGCAGTTCTTC. This translates into CAISDLGLAVYNEQFF.

This chain connects TRBV4-1 to TRBJ2-3; 8 positions agree with TRBD2. CDR1 and CDR2 (germline): MGHRA, YSYEKL. This CDR3 is built from 18 residues. The junction had 17 bases not matched to a gene; V was cut back by 2 bases and J by 7 bases. CDR3 sequence (DNA): TGCGCCAGCAGCCAATTGTCCGGACTATTTGTAGCGGGAAATACGCAGTATTTT. Encoded protein: CASSQLSGLFVAGNTQYF.

This clonotype appeared many times. CDR3 DNA sequence: TGCAGCGTTAGGTCGGGACAGGGGACGTCTGAAGCTTTCTTT. Amino acids: CSVRSGQGTSEAFF. The chain recombines TRBV29-1 with TRBJ1-1, with 10 bases fitting TRBD1. The CDR3 runs 14 residues. With 5 bases clipped from V and 6 bases from J, the junction kept 9 bases outside the gene matches. The germline V gene encodes CDR1 SQVTM and CDR2 ANQGSEA.